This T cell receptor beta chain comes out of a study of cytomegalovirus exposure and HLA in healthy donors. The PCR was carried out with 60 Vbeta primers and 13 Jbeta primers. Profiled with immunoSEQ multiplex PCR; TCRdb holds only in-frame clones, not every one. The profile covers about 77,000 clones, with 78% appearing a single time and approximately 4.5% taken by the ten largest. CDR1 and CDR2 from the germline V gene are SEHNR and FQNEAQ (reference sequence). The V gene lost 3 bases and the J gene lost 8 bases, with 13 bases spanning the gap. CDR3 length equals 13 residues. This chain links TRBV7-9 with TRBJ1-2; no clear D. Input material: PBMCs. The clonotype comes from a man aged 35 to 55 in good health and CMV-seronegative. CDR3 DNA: TGTGCCAGCAGCTTGGAAAGGAGCCGGGGCTACACCTTC. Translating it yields CASSLERSRGYTF.